This TCR beta chain emerged from a study of control samples from healthy donors and cancer patients. Repertoires were generated with immunoSEQ multiplex PCR, while TCRdb's copy carries only in-frame clones and drops some. The table records about 99,000 clones, about 89% of them present only once. J gave up 0 bases and V 3 bases, and 13 bases lay outside the gene matches. Germline CDR1 DFQATT, CDR2 SNEGSKA (reference sequence). The CDR3 is made up of 18 amino acids. The chain uses TRBV20-1 and TRBJ1-4; TRBD1 matches 7 bases. Sequencing was performed on PBMCs. The TCR comes from a man between 60 and 70 years old with lung cancer. This CDR3 reads CSASAGTAGLATNEKLFF. As DNA, the CDR3 is TGCAGTGCTAGTGCCGGGACAGCTGGCCTAGCAACTAATGAAAAACTGTTTTTT.